One and the same sample provided the 31 T cell receptor beta chains below, sequenced in a study of T cells after yellow fever vaccination. TCRdb reprocessed the 5' RACE reads via MiXCR and lists one record per CDR3 protein. The sample holds hundreds of thousands of distinct CDR3 sequences, 9% to 15% seen once. The sequencing here drew on PBMCs, taken on the day of the yellow fever booster vaccination. These receptors were taken from a man aged 30 to 45 who received the YFV17D yellow fever vaccine.

V is TRBV20-1 and J is TRBJ2-3; 7 bases line up with TRBD2. This CDR3 region has 16 residues. Germline V gene data show CDR1 as DFQATT and CDR2 as SNEGSKA (reference sequence). V was pared by 4 bases and J by 0 bases, with 10 bases of the junction left unmatched. The CDR3 DNA is TGCAGTGCTAATTCCCTCGTGGGAGGGAGCACAGATACGCAGTATTTT. Protein: CSANSLVGGSTDTQYF.

The chain joins TRBV5-1 to TRBJ2-7; D possibly corresponds to TRBD1 (6 bases). The CDR3 is made up of 15 amino acids. V lost 4 bases and J lost 3, with 17 bases in between. Germline V gives CDR1 SGHRS, CDR2 YFSETQ. CDR3 sequence (DNA): TGCGCCAGCAGCCTGGACAGCCCGGCCAACTACGAGCAGTACTTC. Its translation: CASSLDSPANYEQYF.

This clonotype has just a few counts. This chain connects TRBV11-1 to TRBJ2-1; 13 bases match TRBD2. Germline V gene data show CDR1 as SGHAT and CDR2 as FQDESV (reference sequence). V dropped 5 bases and J dropped 6; count of bases not matched to a gene: 13. The CDR3 extends over 18 amino acids. The CDR3 sequence: CASSTEGLAGVGRNEQFF. CDR3 DNA: TGTGCCAGCAGCACGGAAGGACTAGCGGGAGTTGGGCGCAATGAGCAGTTCTTC.

This clonotype was counted a few times. The chain employs TRBV25-1 and TRBJ2-1; TRBD2 aligns across 7 bases. There are 19 residues in the CDR3. Germline assignment: CDR1 MGHDK and CDR2 SYGVNS. J gave up 0 bases and V 5 bases, and 16 bases lay outside the gene matches. The DNA for the CDR3 is TGTGCCAGCAGTACCCCTCCGGGCCCCGGGGGGAGCTCCTACAATGAGCAGTTCTTC. This codes for CASSTPPGPGGSSYNEQFF.

The V gene is TRBV6-2 or TRBV6-3, the J gene TRBJ2-1; tentative D call: TRBD2 (6 bases). The CDR3 consists of 14 residues. With 2 bases removed from V and 8 bases from J, the gap between germline ends came to 13 bases. Germline CDR1 is MNHEY and CDR2 is SVGEGT. The CDR3 loop reads CASSYERELHEQFF. As DNA, the CDR3 is TGTGCCAGCAGTTACGAACGGGAGTTACATGAGCAGTTCTTC.

This chain connects TRBV6-5 to TRBJ2-4; no firm D call. CDR1 is MNHEY, CDR2 SVGAGI, per germline. The CDR3 length is 12 residues. The germline V and J ends were trimmed by 8 bases and 1 base, with 6 bases remaining between them. The CDR3 reads CASGIAKNIQYF. In DNA form, the CDR3 reads TGTGCCAGCGGGATTGCCAAAAACATTCAGTACTTC.

This clonotype was counted only a few times. The chain links TRBV19 to TRBJ1-4, with D hard to call. CDR3 size: 15 residues. Per the germline V gene, CDR1 is LNHDA and CDR2 is SQIVND (reference sequence). The V and J ends lost 5 bases and 8 bases respectively, with 18 bases between them. The CDR3 is CASSYTAGPAEKLFF. The DNA for the CDR3 is TGTGCCAGTAGTTACACCGCTGGCCCGGCGGAAAAACTGTTTTTT.

The chain recombines TRBV20-1 with TRBJ2-1, with 10 positions matching TRBD2. CDR1 DFQATT and CDR2 SNEGSKA come from the germline V gene (reference sequence). The CDR3 spans 15 residues. V was pared by 6 bases and J by 5 bases, with 10 bases of the junction left unmatched. The CDR3 coding sequence is TGCAGTGCGATCGTACTAGCGGGGAGACACAATGAGCAGTTCTTC. It yields the protein CSAIVLAGRHNEQFF.

This chain uses TRBV23-1 with TRBJ2-2; maybe TRBD2 (5 bases). TRBV23-1 is placed among ORFs of uncertain function. Trimming shortened V by 0 bases and J by 0 bases, and 14 bases separated the two germline ends. The CDR3 is made up of 18 amino acids. Written as DNA, the CDR3 is TGCGCCAGCAGTCAATCCCGAGCGGAACCAGCGAACACCGGGGAGCTGTTTTTT. This gives the protein CASSQSRAEPANTGELFF.

The rearrangement uses TRBV28 and TRBJ2-5; a weak D match, TRBD1 (5 bases). Germline V gene sequence: CDR1 MDHEN, CDR2 SYDVKM. The V end was cut by 7 bases, the J end by 7 bases, with 10 bases between. The CDR3 runs to 11 residues. The CDR3 loop is CASTLRGTQYF. CDR3 DNA: TGTGCCAGCACCCTAAGGGGGACCCAGTACTTC.

This clonotype was observed many times. This chain uses TRBV7-2 with TRBJ1-1; D unresolved. The V end lost 0 bases, the J end lost 3 bases, and 8 bases lay between the germline ends. The V gene's germline CDR1 is SGHTA and CDR2 FQGNSA. This CDR3 is built from 14 residues. The DNA for the CDR3 is TGTGCCAGCAGCTTAGCGCGGCAGGACACTGAAGCTTTCTTT. As protein: CASSLARQDTEAFF.

This clonotype was counted a few times. V and J are TRBV29-1 and TRBJ2-1; 7 bases line up with TRBD2. V was pared by 4 bases and J by 6 bases, with 9 bases of the junction left unmatched. The germline V gene encodes CDR1 SQVTM and CDR2 ANQGSEA. This CDR3 contains 14 residues. DNA of the CDR3: TGCAGCGTTGGGGGCGGGGGTACCACCAATGAGCAGTTCTTC. It specifies CSVGGGGTTNEQFF.

The chain joins TRBV7-9 to TRBJ1-4, with 7 bases lining up with TRBD1. There are 14 residues in the CDR3. The ends lost 5 bases at V and 7 bases at J; junction bases unmatched: 7. CDR1 and CDR2 (germline): SEHNR, FQNEAQ (reference sequence). The CDR3 DNA is TGTGCCAGCAGCCGAAAGGGGGCCAGTGAAAAACTGTTTTTT. Its translation: CASSRKGASEKLFF.

This clonotype has just a few counts. This chain links TRBV14 with TRBJ2-1; D uncertain. The CDR3 loop spans 14 amino acids. The V and J ends lost 1 base and 5 bases respectively, with 9 bases between them. From germline, CDR1 is SGHDN and CDR2 FVKESK. CDR3 DNA: TGTGCCAGCAGCCAAGGGGCCGCTCACAATGAGCAGTTCTTC. The encoded protein is CASSQGAAHNEQFF. The entire variable domain, with the rest obtained from reference TRBV14 and TRBJ2-1, is as follows: EAGVTQFPSHSVIEKGQTVTLRCDPISGHDNLYWYRRVMGKEIKFLLHFVKESKQDESGMPNNRFLAERTGGTYSTLKVQPAELEDSGVYFCASSQGAAHNEQFFGPGTRLTVL.

The CDR3 is CASSLGRQPVEQYF. The CDR3 nucleotides are TGCGCCAGCAGCTTGGGTCGTCAACCCGTAGAGCAGTACTTC. The V and J genes are TRBV5-1 and TRBJ2-7; D is undetermined. Trimming took off 0 bases at V and 7 bases at J, with 14 bases between the two ends. CDR1 is SGHRS, CDR2 YFSETQ, per germline. The CDR3 is made up of 14 amino acids.

The rearrangement uses TRBV28 and TRBJ2-7; 9 positions agree with TRBD2. In germline, CDR1 is MDHEN, CDR2 SYDVKM. V lost 8 bases and J lost 0; bases outside the gene matches: 5. The CDR3 loop spans 14 amino acids. The CDR3 DNA reads as TGTGCCAGCGGTGATAGCGGGAGCTCCTACGAGCAGTACTTC. Protein: CASGDSGSSYEQYF. The whole variable domain, filled in from reference TRBV28 and TRBJ2-7, reads DVKVTQSSRYLVKRTGEKVFLECVQDMDHENMFWYRQDPGLGLRLIYFSYDVKMKEKGDIPEGYSVSREKKERFSLILESASTNQTSMYLCASGDSGSSYEQYFGPGTRLTVT.

This clonotype has only a few counts. The genes are TRBV3-1 and TRBJ2-2; D gene uncertain. The CDR3 has 11 residues. Trimming stripped 0 bases from V and 9 bases from J, with 2 bases between. Germline V gene data show CDR1 as LGHDT and CDR2 as YNNKEL (reference sequence). CDR3 amino acids: CASSQDWELFF. The CDR3 region has the DNA TGTGCCAGCAGCCAAGATTGGGAGCTGTTTTTT.

For the CDR3, the DNA is TGCAGCGTTGGTGGGACAGGGAACACCGGGGAGCTGTTTTTT. Translating it yields CSVGGTGNTGELFF. The chain joins TRBV29-1 to TRBJ2-2, with TRBD1 identical over 8 bases. Germline CDR1 and CDR2: SQVTM and ANQGSEA. V shed 4 bases and J 1 base; nucleotides not matched to a gene: 2. The CDR3 contains 14 residues.

This clonotype was counted between two and nine times. The chain has TRBV6-5 and TRBJ2-7; D not resolved. This CDR3 contains 12 residues. Germline CDR1 MNHEY, CDR2 SVGAGI. V was cut by 3 bases and J by 5 bases, with 8 bases left in between. CDR3 sequence (DNA): TGTGCCAGCAGTTATGGAGAGAACGAGCAGTACTTC. This gives the protein CASSYGENEQYF.

The chain is built from TRBV20-1 and TRBJ2-1; D ambiguous. V was clipped by 0 bases and J by 7 bases, with 13 bases between them. The CDR3 is 14 amino acids. Per germline, CDR1 DFQATT and CDR2 SNEGSKA (reference sequence). CDR3 loop: CSAREGRLRNEQFF. For the CDR3, the DNA is TGCAGTGCTAGAGAGGGCAGGTTGCGGAATGAGCAGTTCTTC.

This clonotype was observed a few times. The chain recombines TRBV3-1 with TRBJ1-2; D gene ambiguous. CDR1 LGHDT and CDR2 YNNKEL come from the germline V gene (reference sequence). The CDR3 length is 14 residues. With 0 bases removed from V and 6 bases from J, the gap between germline ends came to 11 bases. The CDR3 coding sequence is TGTGCCAGCAGCCAAGAACTCAGGACGAATGGCTACACCTTC. It codes for CASSQELRTNGYTF.

At least ten counts were recorded for this clonotype. The V call is TRBV14, the J call TRBJ2-1; 9 bases align to TRBD2. Trimming removed 0 bases from V and 4 bases from J; junction bases left unmatched: 4. The CDR3 has 16 residues. Germline CDR1 and CDR2: SGHDN and FVKESK. This chain's CDR3 is CASSQDRGLAYNEQFF. Here the CDR3 DNA reads TGTGCCAGCAGCCAAGATAGGGGACTAGCATACAATGAGCAGTTCTTC. Full variable domain (outside the CDR3, taken from reference TRBV14 and TRBJ2-1): EAGVTQFPSHSVIEKGQTVTLRCDPISGHDNLYWYRRVMGKEIKFLLHFVKESKQDESGMPNNRFLAERTGGTYSTLKVQPAELEDSGVYFCASSQDRGLAYNEQFFGPGTRLTVL.

V gene TRBV10-3 combines with J gene TRBJ2-3, with a weak D call TRBD2 (5 bases). V was trimmed by 8 bases and J by 2 bases, leaving 17 bases between them. Germline lookup yields CDR1 ENHRY and CDR2 SYGVKD. The CDR3 covers 15 residues. The CDR3 DNA sequence: TGTGCCATCGGTCAGTCGGGCGGGCTCACAGATACGCAGTATTTT. Translating it yields CAIGQSGGLTDTQYF.

The chain joins TRBV5-4 to TRBJ2-7; TRBD2 aligns across 7 bases. The CDR3 contains 14 residues. In germline, CDR1 is SGHNT, CDR2 YYREEE (reference sequence). The V gene end was trimmed by 3 bases and the J gene end by 4 bases; junction bases not matched to a gene: 7. CDR3 nucleotide sequence: TGTGCCAGCAGCTCTCGGGGGAGGGTGTACGAGCAGTACTTC. Residues: CASSSRGRVYEQYF.

At least ten counts were recorded for this clonotype. The chain employs TRBV18 and TRBJ2-5; maybe TRBD2 (5 bases). The CDR3 loop spans 13 amino acids. The ends were cut back, 3 bases at V and 3 bases at J, with 8 bases in the middle. CDR1 is KGHSH and CDR2 is LQKENI in the germline V gene. CDR3 in DNA: TGTGCCAGCTCACCTTGGCGGGAAGAGACCCAGTACTTC. It encodes CASSPWREETQYF. The full variable domain, in which reference TRBV18 and TRBJ2-5 provide the parts outside the CDR3, is NAGVMQNPRHLVRRRGQEARLRCSPMKGHSHVYWYRQLPEEGLKFMVYLQKENIIDESGMPKERFSAEFPKEGPSILRIQQVVRGDSAAYFCASSPWREETQYFGPGTRLLVL.

In its sample, this clonotype was seen many times. The chain combines TRBV7-9 with TRBJ1-1, with a weak D call TRBD1 (6 bases). The germline V and J ends were trimmed by 4 bases and 6 bases, with 12 bases remaining between them. This CDR3 is built from 13 residues. The V gene's germline CDR1 is SEHNR and CDR2 FQNEAQ (reference sequence). The DNA for the CDR3 is TGTGCCAGCAGCTCAAGCGGGGGCCCTGAAGCTTTCTTT. Residues: CASSSSGGPEAFF. Together with reference TRBV7-9 and TRBJ1-1, the CDR3 gives the full variable domain: DTGVSQNPRHKITKRGQNVTFRCDPISEHNRLYWYRQTLGQGPEFLTYFQNEAQLEKSRLLSDRFSAERPKGSFSTLEIQRTEQGDSAMYLCASSSSGGPEAFFGQGTRLTVV.

This clonotype was recorded a few times. The genes are TRBV30 and TRBJ2-1; 10 bases map to TRBD1. CDR1 is GTSNPN and CDR2 is SVGIG in the germline V gene (reference sequence). There are 13 residues in the CDR3. V was pared by 1 base and J by 14 bases, with 8 bases of the junction left unmatched. DNA for the CDR3: TGTGCCTGGAGTGGACAGGGGGCCGGGGAGGAGTTCTTC. The encoded protein is CAWSGQGAGEEFF.

A few counts support this clonotype. The rearrangement joins TRBV5-1 to TRBJ2-2, with D possibly being TRBD1 (5 bases). The germline gives CDR1 SGHRS, CDR2 YFSETQ. The CDR3 spans 13 residues. Trimming shortened V by 6 bases and J by 7 bases, and 13 bases separated the two germline ends. DNA of the CDR3: TGCGCCAGCACCGCCAGGGCTGGCGGGGAGCTGTTTTTT. This codes for CASTARAGGELFF.

This sequence joins TRBV7-8 and TRBJ1-6; maybe TRBD1 (5 bases). Germline V gene data show CDR1 as SGHVS and CDR2 as FQNEAQ. Trimming cost V 1 base and J 8 bases, with 9 bases left between them. CDR3 size: 14 residues. The CDR3, as DNA: TGTGCCAGCAGCTTAGAGGGACGCCATTCACCCCTCCACTTT. It codes for CASSLEGRHSPLHF.

In this sample, this clonotype turned up once. The chain has TRBV6-4 and TRBJ1-1, with D perhaps TRBD1 (6 bases). CDR3 length equals 15 residues. Trimming pared 6 bases from V and 5 bases from J, leaving 19 bases between. Germline CDR1 is MRHNA and CDR2 is SNTAGT. CDR3 sequence reads: CASSFTEGGRTEAFF. The CDR3 nucleotides are TGTGCCAGCAGCTTTACTGAGGGGGGCAGGACTGAAGCTTTCTTT.

This clonotype was detected only a few times. V gene TRBV20-1 combines with J gene TRBJ2-6, with D unresolved. Germline V gene sequence: CDR1 DFQATT, CDR2 SNEGSKA (reference sequence). The CDR3 has 17 residues. V was pared by 2 bases and J by 1 base, with 15 bases between. Written as DNA, the CDR3 is TGCAGTGCTAGATCCAGCCATGTTGGGTCTGGGGCCAACGTCCTGACTTTC. Its translation: CSARSSHVGSGANVLTF.